A selection of T cell receptor beta chains follows, all from one sample in a study of T cell changes during pregnancy in multiple sclerosis. Using immunoSEQ multiplex PCR, the repertoire was profiled, and TCRdb retains in-frame clones only, with some absent. The sample carries 75,000 to 95,000 clones, around 90% recorded once. Sequenced here: peripheral blood, sampled in the first trimester of pregnancy. The source is a female donor in good health, enrolled as a control in a pregnancy study. CDR3s include the opening cysteine and the closing phenylalanine or tryptophan. A D gene is named only where the DNA matches it firmly. The size of a clone is reported for some rows only, either as once, few or many, or as a class for expanded clones.

v_gene: TRBV7-2
d_gene: NA
len: 14
j_gene: TRBJ1-3
abundance: NA
CDR3aa: CASSLRSSGNTIYF
CDR3nt: TGTGCCAGCAGCTTAAGGAGCTCTGGAAACACCATATATTTT

v_gene: TRBV16
d_gene: NA
len: 14
j_gene: TRBJ1-2
abundance: NA
CDR3aa: CASSQSQSRSDYTF
CDR3nt: TGTGCCAGCAGCCAATCCCAATCGAGGTCCGACTACACCTTC

v_gene: TRBV5-1
d_gene: TRBD2
len: 15
j_gene: TRBJ2-2
abundance: NA
CDR3aa: CASSSTSVLSGELFF
CDR3nt: TGCGCCAGCAGCTCCACTAGCGTACTATCCGGGGAGCTGTTTTTT

v_gene: TRBV5-4
d_gene: NA
len: 15
j_gene: TRBJ1-4
abundance: NA
CDR3aa: CASSSMGGNSEKLFF
CDR3nt: TGTGCCAGCAGCTCTATGGGTGGTAATAGCGAAAAACTGTTTTTT

v_gene: TRBV7-2
d_gene: TRBD1
len: 14
j_gene: TRBJ1-3
abundance: NA
CDR3aa: CASSPGQGGNTIYF
CDR3nt: TGTGCCAGCAGCCCAGGACAGGGAGGAAACACCATATATTTT

v_gene: TRBV4-3
d_gene: TRBD1
len: 15
j_gene: TRBJ2-1
abundance: NA
CDR3aa: CASSPRGRTNNEQFF
CDR3nt: TGCGCCAGCAGCCCGAGGGGGCGGACCAATAATGAGCAGTTCTTC

v_gene: TRBV5-4
d_gene: NA
len: 11
j_gene: TRBJ2-1
abundance: NA
CDR3aa: CASSLFSEQFF
CDR3nt: TGTGCCAGCAGCTTGTTTAGTGAGCAGTTCTTC

v_gene: TRBV4-1
d_gene: NA
len: 18
j_gene: TRBJ1-2
abundance: NA
CDR3aa: CASSPTGGPGRRNYGYTF
CDR3nt: TGCGCCAGCAGCCCAACCGGGGGTCCGGGGCGCAGGAACTATGGCTACACCTTC

v_gene: TRBV11-3
d_gene: TRBD2
len: 15
j_gene: TRBJ2-1
abundance: NA
CDR3aa: CASSRTSGSEYEQFF
CDR3nt: TGTGCCAGCAGCCGGACTAGCGGGAGTGAATATGAGCAGTTCTTC

v_gene: TRBV7-2
d_gene: NA
len: 15
j_gene: TRBJ2-1
abundance: NA
CDR3aa: CASSLIHRGFDEQFF
CDR3nt: TGTGCCAGCAGCTTAATTCACCGGGGGTTCGATGAGCAGTTCTTC

v_gene: TRBV5-6
d_gene: NA
len: 17
j_gene: TRBJ1-4
abundance: NA
CDR3aa: CASSLLSYQGTNEKLFF
CDR3nt: TGTGCCAGCAGCTTATTATCATATCAGGGAACGAATGAAAAACTGTTTTTT

v_gene: TRBV5-6
d_gene: NA
len: 14
j_gene: TRBJ2-1
abundance: NA
CDR3aa: CASSFFGSYNEQFF
CDR3nt: TGTGCCAGCAGCTTCTTCGGCTCCTACAATGAGCAGTTCTTC

v_gene: TRBV28
d_gene: TRBD2
len: 18
j_gene: TRBJ2-3
abundance: NA
CDR3aa: CASTPRSGGARLADTQYF
CDR3nt: TGTGCCAGCACCCCGAGGAGCGGGGGGGCTAGGTTGGCAGATACGCAGTATTTT

v_gene: TRBV6-6
d_gene: NA
len: 16
j_gene: TRBJ1-5
abundance: NA
CDR3aa: CASSYGQTVLNQPQHF
CDR3nt: TGTGCCAGCAGTTATGGGCAGACGGTCCTCAATCAGCCCCAGCATTTT

v_gene: TRBV7-9
d_gene: TRBD1
len: 13
j_gene: TRBJ1-2
abundance: NA
CDR3aa: CASSLGDSYGYTF
CDR3nt: TGTGCCAGCAGCTTAGGGGACAGCTATGGCTACACCTTC

v_gene: TRBV28
d_gene: TRBD2
len: 18
j_gene: TRBJ2-3
abundance: NA
CDR3aa: CASSRGTSGSRIADTQYF
CDR3nt: TGTGCCAGCAGTAGAGGGACTAGCGGGAGCAGAATCGCAGATACGCAGTATTTT

v_gene: TRBV19
d_gene: TRBD1
len: 16
j_gene: TRBJ1-6
abundance: NA
CDR3aa: CASNSPATGANSPLHF
CDR3nt: TGTGCCAGTAATTCCCCCGCCACAGGGGCCAATTCACCCCTCCACTTT

v_gene: TRBV6-5
d_gene: TRBD1
len: 15
j_gene: TRBJ2-7
abundance: NA
CDR3aa: CASSSPGQLNYEQYF
CDR3nt: TGTGCCAGCAGTTCTCCGGGACAGTTGAACTACGAGCAGTACTTC

v_gene: TRBV5-6
d_gene: TRBD1
len: 15
j_gene: TRBJ1-6
abundance: NA
CDR3aa: CASSLNRRGYSPLHF
CDR3nt: TGTGCCAGCAGCTTGAACCGCAGGGGGTATTCACCCCTCCACTTT

v_gene: TRBV13
d_gene: TRBD1
len: 16
j_gene: TRBJ2-5
abundance: NA
CDR3aa: CASSLGGQGAGETQYF
CDR3nt: TGTGCCAGCAGCTTAGGAGGACAGGGGGCAGGAGAGACCCAGTACTTC

v_gene: TRBV7-8
d_gene: NA
len: 15
j_gene: TRBJ2-7
abundance: NA
CDR3aa: CASSLDLPEDEEQYF
CDR3nt: TGTGCCAGCAGCTTAGATCTACCAGAGGATGAAGAGCAGTACTTC

v_gene: TRBV11-2
d_gene: TRBD1
len: 15
j_gene: TRBJ1-5
abundance: NA
CDR3aa: CASSFDRASNQPQHF
CDR3nt: TGTGCCAGCAGCTTCGACAGGGCCAGCAATCAGCCCCAGCATTTT

v_gene: TRBV9
d_gene: NA
len: 15
j_gene: TRBJ1-5
abundance: NA
CDR3aa: CASSPWEGPRQPQHF
CDR3nt: TGTGCCAGCAGCCCTTGGGAGGGGCCTCGTCAGCCCCAGCATTTT

v_gene: TRBV27
d_gene: NA
len: 13
j_gene: TRBJ1-1
abundance: few
CDR3aa: CASRPQGRTEAFF
CDR3nt: TGTGCCAGCAGACCCCAGGGCCGCACTGAAGCTTTCTTT

v_gene: TRBV9
d_gene: TRBD2
len: 16
j_gene: TRBJ2-1
abundance: NA
CDR3aa: CASSADEGGGGRQQFF
CDR3nt: TGTGCCAGCAGCGCCGACGAGGGGGGCGGGGGGCGTCAGCAGTTCTTC

v_gene: TRBV25-1
d_gene: NA
len: 17
j_gene: TRBJ1-1
abundance: NA
CDR3aa: CASSPARGTFMNTEAFF
CDR3nt: TGTGCCAGCAGTCCCGCCCGGGGGACCTTCATGAACACTGAAGCTTTCTTT

v_gene: TRBV5-1
d_gene: NA
len: 15
j_gene: TRBJ1-4
abundance: NA
CDR3aa: CASRGEGQLNEKLFF
CDR3nt: TGCGCCAGCAGGGGAGAGGGCCAGTTAAATGAAAAACTGTTTTTT

v_gene: TRBV5-1
d_gene: TRBD2
len: 13
j_gene: TRBJ2-3
abundance: NA
CDR3aa: CASSWTSADTQYF
CDR3nt: TGCGCCAGCAGCTGGACTAGCGCAGATACGCAGTATTTT

v_gene: TRBV9
d_gene: TRBD1
len: 17
j_gene: TRBJ2-1
abundance: NA
CDR3aa: CASSVRDRYFSYNEQFF
CDR3nt: TGTGCCAGCAGCGTCCGGGACAGATACTTCTCCTACAATGAGCAGTTCTTC

v_gene: TRBV29-1
d_gene: NA
len: 17
j_gene: TRBJ1-4
abundance: NA
CDR3aa: CSLSLSGIAATNEKLFF
CDR3nt: TGCAGCCTATCTCTATCGGGAATAGCTGCAACTAATGAAAAACTGTTTTTT

v_gene: TRBV6-4
d_gene: TRBD1
len: 13
j_gene: TRBJ1-6
abundance: NA
CDR3aa: CASSVQGDSPLHF
CDR3nt: TGTGCCAGCAGTGTCCAGGGGGATTCACCCCTCCACTTT

v_gene: TRBV18
d_gene: NA
len: 17
j_gene: TRBJ1-4
abundance: NA
CDR3aa: CASSTTGSAVIREKLFF
CDR3nt: TGTGCCAGCTCAACGACAGGTTCGGCGGTGATTAGGGAAAAACTGTTTTTT

v_gene: TRBV7-9
d_gene: NA
len: 15
j_gene: TRBJ1-4
abundance: NA
CDR3aa: CASSSDTTTNEKLFF
CDR3nt: TGTGCCAGCAGCTCGGACACTACAACTAATGAAAAACTGTTTTTT